This TCR beta chain is from a study of T cell repertoires in cytomegalovirus infection. Study summary: Recently described HLA-C-restricted plus well-studied HLA-B-restricted CMV epitopes were used. In public TCR beta signatures, there were indications of both CMV infection and matching HLA type. Study-level results: Cumulative frequency (of public TCR beta family members) identified carriers of CMV plus the relevant HLA.

CDR3 length equals 14 residues. Germline trimming cut 6 bases from V and 0 bases from J; bases unmatched to any gene: 3. TCRdb fed the reads into MiXCR, producing one record per CDR3 protein. Of fewer than 350,000 distinct CDR3 sequences listed, roughly 28% were seen once; the top ten hold about 20%. This clonotype has a count of ten or more. Its antigen remains unknown. V and J are TRBV12-3 or TRBV12-4 and TRBJ1-1; 8 bases are a match to TRBD1. Sequenced here: cultured PBMCs, sampled from culture after CMV antigen stimulation. This TCR derives from a human donor in good health (CMV status not recorded). Some clones in this sample may be carry-over from other donors' samples. CDR3: CASSGQGLNTEAFF. The CDR3 nucleotides are TGTGCCAGCAGCGGACAGGGTTTGAACACTGAAGCTTTCTTT.